Included here is one TCR beta chain sequence, with context. This specimen belongs to a study of control samples from healthy donors and cancer patients. Germline CDR1 is SGHAT and CDR2 is FQNNGV. The CDR3 totals 17 residues. Germline trimming cut 0 bases from V and 2 bases from J; bases unmatched to any gene: 8. The method was immunoSEQ multiplex PCR; TCRdb's version includes in-frame clones alone and lacks a portion of them. The sample includes about 55,000 clones, approximately 88% of them seen just once. This clonotype was obtained from a man aged 45 to 65 in good health. The rearrangement joins TRBV11-2 to TRBJ2-5; 8 bases line up with TRBD2. Sequencing input: blood. CDR3 nucleotide sequence: TGTGCCAGCAGCTTAGAGGGACTAGAAGCGTGGCAAGAGACCCAGTACTTC. Amino acids: CASSLEGLEAWQETQYF.